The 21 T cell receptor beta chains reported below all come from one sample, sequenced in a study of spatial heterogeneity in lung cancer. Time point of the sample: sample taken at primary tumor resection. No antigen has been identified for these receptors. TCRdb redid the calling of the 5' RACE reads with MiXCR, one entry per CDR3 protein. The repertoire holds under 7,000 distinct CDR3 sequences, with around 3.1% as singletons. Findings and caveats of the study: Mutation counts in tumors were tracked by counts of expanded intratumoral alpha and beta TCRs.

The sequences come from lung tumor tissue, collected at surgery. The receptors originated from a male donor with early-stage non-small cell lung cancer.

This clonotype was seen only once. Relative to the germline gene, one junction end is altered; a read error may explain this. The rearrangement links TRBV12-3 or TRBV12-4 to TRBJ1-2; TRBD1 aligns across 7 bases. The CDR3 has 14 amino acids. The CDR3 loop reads CASTPGQDHYGDTF. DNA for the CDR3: TGTGCCAGCACCCCCGGACAGGACCACTATGGCGACACCTTC.

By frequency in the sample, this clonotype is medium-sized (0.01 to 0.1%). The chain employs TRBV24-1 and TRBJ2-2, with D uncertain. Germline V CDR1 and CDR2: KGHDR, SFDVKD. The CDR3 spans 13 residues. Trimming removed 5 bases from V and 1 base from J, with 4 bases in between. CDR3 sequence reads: CATSVKNTGELFF. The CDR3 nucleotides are TGTGCCACCAGTGTGAAGAACACCGGGGAGCTGTTTTTT.

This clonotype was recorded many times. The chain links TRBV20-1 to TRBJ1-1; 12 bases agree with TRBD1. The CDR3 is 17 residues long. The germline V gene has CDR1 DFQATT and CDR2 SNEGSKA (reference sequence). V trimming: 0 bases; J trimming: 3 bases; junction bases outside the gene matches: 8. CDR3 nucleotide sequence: TGCAGTGCTAGAGATTCGGGACAGGGGGCGAGGCACACTGAAGCTTTCTTT. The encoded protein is CSARDSGQGARHTEAFF.

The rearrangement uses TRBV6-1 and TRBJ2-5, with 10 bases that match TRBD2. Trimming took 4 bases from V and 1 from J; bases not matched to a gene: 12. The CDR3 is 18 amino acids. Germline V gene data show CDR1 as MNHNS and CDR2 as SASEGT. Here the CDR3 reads CASSARGPSGGCQETQYF. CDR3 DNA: TGTGCCAGCAGTGCCCGGGGGCCTAGCGGGGGTTGCCAAGAGACCCAGTACTTC.

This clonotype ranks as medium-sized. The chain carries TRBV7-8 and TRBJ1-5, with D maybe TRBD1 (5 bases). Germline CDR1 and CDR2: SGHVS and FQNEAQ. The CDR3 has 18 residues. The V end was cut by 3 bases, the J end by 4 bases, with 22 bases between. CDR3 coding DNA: TGTGCCAGCAGCTTTGCTTGGGACGGACGGGAGAAAAATCAGCCCCAGCATTTT. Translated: CASSFAWDGREKNQPQHF.

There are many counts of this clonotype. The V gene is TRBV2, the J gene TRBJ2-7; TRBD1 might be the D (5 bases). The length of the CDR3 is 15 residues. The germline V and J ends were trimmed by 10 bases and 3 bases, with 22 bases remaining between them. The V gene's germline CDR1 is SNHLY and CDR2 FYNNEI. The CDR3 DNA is TGTGCCACCTCCCCAGGGTTGTGGTCCCTCTACGAGCAGTACTTC. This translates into CATSPGLWSLYEQYF.

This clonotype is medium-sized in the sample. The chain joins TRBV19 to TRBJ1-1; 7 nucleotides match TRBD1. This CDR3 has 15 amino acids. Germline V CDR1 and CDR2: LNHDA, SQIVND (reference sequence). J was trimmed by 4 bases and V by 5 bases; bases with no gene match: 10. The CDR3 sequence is CASSDQGGWGTEAFF. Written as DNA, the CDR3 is TGTGCCAGTAGTGACCAGGGGGGATGGGGCACTGAAGCTTTCTTT.

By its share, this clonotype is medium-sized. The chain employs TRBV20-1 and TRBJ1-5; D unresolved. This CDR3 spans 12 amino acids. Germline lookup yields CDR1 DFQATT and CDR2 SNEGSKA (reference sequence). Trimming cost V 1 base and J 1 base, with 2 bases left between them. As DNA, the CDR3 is TGCAGTGCTAGAGGCAGCAATCAGCCCCAGCATTTT. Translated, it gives CSARGSNQPQHF.

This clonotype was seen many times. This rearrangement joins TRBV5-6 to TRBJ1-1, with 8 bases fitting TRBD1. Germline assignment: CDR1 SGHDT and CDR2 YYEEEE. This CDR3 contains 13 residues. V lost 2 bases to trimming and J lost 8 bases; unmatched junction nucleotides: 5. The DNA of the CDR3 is TGTGCCAGCAGCTTCGACAGGGGAGAAGAAGCTTTCTTT. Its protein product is CASSFDRGEEAFF.

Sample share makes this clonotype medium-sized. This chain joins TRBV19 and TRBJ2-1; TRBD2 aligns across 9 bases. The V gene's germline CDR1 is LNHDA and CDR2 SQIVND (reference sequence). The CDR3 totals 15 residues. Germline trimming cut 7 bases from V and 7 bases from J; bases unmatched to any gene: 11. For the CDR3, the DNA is TGTGCCAGTACCTCCATTGTAGCGGGGGAGAATGAGCAGTTCTTC. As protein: CASTSIVAGENEQFF.

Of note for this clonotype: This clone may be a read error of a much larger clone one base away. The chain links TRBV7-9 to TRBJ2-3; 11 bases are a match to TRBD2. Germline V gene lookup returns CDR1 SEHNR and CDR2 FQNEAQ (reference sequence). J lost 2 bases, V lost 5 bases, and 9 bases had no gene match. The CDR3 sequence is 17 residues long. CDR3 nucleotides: TGTGCCAGCAGCCGCCCCGAACTAGCGGGGGACACAGATACGCAGTATTTT. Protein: CASSRPELAGDTDTQYF.

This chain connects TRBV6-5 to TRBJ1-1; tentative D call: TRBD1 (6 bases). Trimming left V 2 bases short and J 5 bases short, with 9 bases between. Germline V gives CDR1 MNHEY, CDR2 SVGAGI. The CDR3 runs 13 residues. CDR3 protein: CASSYDQGTEAFF. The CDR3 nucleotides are TGTGCCAGCAGTTACGATCAGGGGACTGAAGCTTTCTTT.

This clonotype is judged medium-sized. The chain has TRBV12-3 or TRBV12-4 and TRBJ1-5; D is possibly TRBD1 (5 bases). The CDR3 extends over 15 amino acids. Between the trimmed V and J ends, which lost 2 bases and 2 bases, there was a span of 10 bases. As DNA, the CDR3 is TGTGCCAGCAGTTTAAAGGGGATTGGCAATCAGCCCCAGCATTTT. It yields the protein CASSLKGIGNQPQHF.

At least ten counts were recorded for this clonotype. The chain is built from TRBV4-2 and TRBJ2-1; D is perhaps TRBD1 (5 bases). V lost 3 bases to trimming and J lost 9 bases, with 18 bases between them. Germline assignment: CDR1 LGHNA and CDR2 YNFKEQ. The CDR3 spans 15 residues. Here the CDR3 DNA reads TGTGCCAGCAGCCAGAGAAGGGGCTTCCGGAGTGAGCAGTTCTTC. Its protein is CASSQRRGFRSEQFF.

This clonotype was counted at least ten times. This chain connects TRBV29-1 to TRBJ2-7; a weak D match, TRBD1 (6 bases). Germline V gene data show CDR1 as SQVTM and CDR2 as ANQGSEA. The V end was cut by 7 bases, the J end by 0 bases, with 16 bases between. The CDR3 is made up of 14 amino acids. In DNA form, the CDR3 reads TGCAGCGCCTTGGGGGCAGGCAGCTCCTACGAGCAGTACTTC. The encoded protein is CSALGAGSSYEQYF.

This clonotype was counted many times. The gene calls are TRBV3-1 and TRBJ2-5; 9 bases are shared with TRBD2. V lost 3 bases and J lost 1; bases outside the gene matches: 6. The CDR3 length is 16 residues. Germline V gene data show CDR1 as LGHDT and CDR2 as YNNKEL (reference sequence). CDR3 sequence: CASSHGLASLQETQYF. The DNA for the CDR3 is TGTGCCAGCAGCCACGGACTAGCGAGCCTCCAAGAGACCCAGTACTTC.

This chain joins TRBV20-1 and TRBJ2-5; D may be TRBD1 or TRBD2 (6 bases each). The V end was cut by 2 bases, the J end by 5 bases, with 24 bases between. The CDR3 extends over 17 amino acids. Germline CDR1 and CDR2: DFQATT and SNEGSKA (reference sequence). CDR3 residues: CSARKVPRGPGEETQYF. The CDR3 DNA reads TGCAGTGCTAGAAAGGTGCCCCGGGGGCCTGGTGAGGAGACCCAGTACTTC.

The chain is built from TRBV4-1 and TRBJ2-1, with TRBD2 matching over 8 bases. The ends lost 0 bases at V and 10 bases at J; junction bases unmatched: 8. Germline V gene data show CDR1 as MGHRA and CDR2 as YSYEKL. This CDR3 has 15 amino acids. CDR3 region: CASSQDHGGAEEQFF. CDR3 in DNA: TGCGCCAGCAGCCAAGATCACGGGGGGGCAGAAGAGCAGTTCTTC.

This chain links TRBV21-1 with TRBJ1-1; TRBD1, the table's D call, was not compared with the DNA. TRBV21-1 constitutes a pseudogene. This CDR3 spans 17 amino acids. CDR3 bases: TGTGCCAGCAGCATTCTGACAGGGGGACCGGGAAACACTGAAGCTTTCTTT. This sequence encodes CASSILTGGPGNTEAFF.

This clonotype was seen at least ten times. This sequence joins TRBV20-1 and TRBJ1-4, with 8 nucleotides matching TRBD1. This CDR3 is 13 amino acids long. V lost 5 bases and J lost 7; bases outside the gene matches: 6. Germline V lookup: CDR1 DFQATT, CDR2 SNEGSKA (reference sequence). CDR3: CSAGQGSSEKLFF. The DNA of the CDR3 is TGCAGTGCTGGACAGGGCTCCAGTGAAAAACTGTTTTTT.

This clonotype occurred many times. The CDR3 DNA is TGTGCCAGCAGCCAAAGCTGGGGGGAGACCCAGTACTTC. Translating it yields CASSQSWGETQYF. This chain connects TRBV3-1 to TRBJ2-5, with D perhaps assigned TRBD1 or TRBD2 (5 bases each). The V gene's germline CDR1 is LGHDT and CDR2 YNNKEL (reference sequence). The CDR3 runs 13 residues. The V and J ends lost 2 bases and 5 bases respectively, with 9 bases between them.